This TCR beta chain was documented in a study of early T cells in non-severe SARS-CoV-2 infection. Study in general: Whole-blood bulk RNA, unsorted, was sequenced, and chains were unpaired. General study results and limits: A preference for anti-spike CD8 responses marked VDJdb matching, which missed private and CD4 specificities.

The CDR3 is 14 amino acids. Germline V gives CDR1 SQVTM, CDR2 ANQGSEA. Trimming took 5 bases from V and 0 from J, leaving 13 bases between them. Attached unique molecular identifiers marked individual cDNA molecules. TCRdb re-called the 5' RACE reads through MiXCR, storing one row per CDR3 protein. The table shows 100,000 to 120,000 distinct CDR3 sequences, with over 10% occurring only once. A word on this clonotype: Its antigen remains unknown.

This TCR was sampled from an adult who was a healthcare worker with PCR-confirmed SARS-CoV-2 infection or an uninfected control (not recorded which). The source material was whole blood. The chain recombines TRBV29-1 with TRBJ1-1; D might be TRBD1 (6 bases). In DNA, the CDR3 is TGCAGCGTTTTCTGGGGGGCTTTGAACACTGAAGCTTTCTTT. Protein sequence: CSVFWGALNTEAFF.